This TCR beta chain was identified during a study of monozygotic twins with inflammatory bowel disease. Blood samples measuring 2.5 ml were taken per donor. Study-wide results and caveats: Other individuals had fewer clonotypes in common with IBD patients than with healthy twins, especially with disease activity. Variability may have been added to patient repertoires by differing immunosuppressive treatments.

A template switching step added UMIs, each with a 6-nucleotide sample barcode. For each CDR3 protein, TCRdb gives one entry from its re-call of the 5' RACE reads, without DNA. The sample has about 140,000 distinct CDR3 sequences. The CDR3 is 15 amino acids. Germline V gene lookup returns CDR1 DFQATT and CDR2 SNEGSKA (reference sequence). In the case of this clonotype: Its matching antigen is unknown.

The clonotype comes from a human donor with ulcerative colitis or Crohn's disease, or a healthy co-twin of an affected twin (not recorded which). V and J are TRBV20-1 and TRBJ2-3; absent DNA, TCRdb's TRBD2 call cannot be checked. Sequencing was carried out using blood. CDR3 protein: CSATRTSGRTDTQYF.